These 17 T cell receptor beta chains originate from one sample sequenced in a study of cytomegalovirus exposure and HLA in healthy donors. In the PCR, 60 Vbeta and 13 Jbeta primers were used. The repertoire was sequenced with immunoSEQ multiplex PCR; TCRdb's copy has only in-frame clones and lacks some. The repertoire holds 150,000 to 200,000 clones, with approximately 80% as singletons. The sequencing sample was made of PBMCs. These receptors were obtained from a woman in her thirties in good health and CMV-seropositive.

The chain couples TRBV15 to TRBJ1-1; D possibly corresponds to TRBD1 (6 bases). Germline CDR1 is LNHNV and CDR2 is YYDKDF (reference sequence). CDR3 length: 14 residues. Trimming took off 3 bases at V and 10 bases at J, with 18 bases between the two ends. The CDR3 nucleotides are TGTGCCACCAGCAGGCCCAGGGGTAGGTCCCGAGCTTTCTTT. It codes for CATSRPRGRSRAFF.

V usage is TRBV7-9 and J usage is TRBJ2-2; 7 nucleotides align to TRBD2. The CDR3 runs 17 residues. From germline, CDR1 is SEHNR and CDR2 FQNEAQ (reference sequence). The J segment lost 0 bases and the V segment lost 1 base, leaving 5 bases of the junction unmatched. CDR3 loop: CASSLVLLAANTGELFF. The CDR3 coding sequence is TGTGCCAGCAGCTTAGTACTTCTAGCGGCGAACACCGGGGAGCTGTTTTTT.

This clone was counted a single time. The J gene is TRBJ2-1, the V gene TRBV7-2; D is possibly TRBD1 (5 bases). Germline values: CDR1 SGHTA, CDR2 FQGNSA. The CDR3 is made up of 15 amino acids. V was cut by 4 bases and J by 4 bases, with 14 bases left in between. The CDR3 sequence is CASSSLGRAYNEQFF. CDR3 DNA sequence: TGTGCCAGCAGCTCATTGGGGCGTGCTTACAATGAGCAGTTCTTC.

V and J are TRBV9 and TRBJ2-2; D is undetermined. Germline V CDR1 and CDR2: SGDLS, YYNGEE. V was cut by 3 bases and J by 5 bases, with 11 bases left in between. The CDR3 has 14 amino acids. The CDR3 region has the DNA TGTGCCAGCAGCGCTCTATTAGAGACCGGGGAGCTGTTTTTT. Protein: CASSALLETGELFF.

The chain is built from TRBV6-1 and TRBJ2-7; perhaps TRBD1 as D (6 bases). CDR3 length equals 14 residues. V was clipped by 6 bases and J by 1 base, with 13 bases between them. The germline gives CDR1 MNHNS, CDR2 SASEGT. CDR3: CASRPPGQSYEQYF. The DNA for the CDR3 is TGTGCCAGCAGGCCGCCTGGACAGTCCTACGAGCAGTACTTC.

This rearrangement joins TRBV7-3 to TRBJ2-2; weak D call: TRBD2 (6 bases). The CDR3 runs to 13 residues. The V end lost 2 bases, the J end lost 6 bases, and 7 bases lay between the germline ends. Germline V lookup: CDR1 SGHTA, CDR2 FQGTGA. The CDR3 protein is CASSLGGSGELFF. The CDR3 nucleotides are TGTGCCAGCAGCTTAGGAGGGTCCGGGGAGCTGTTTTTT.

This rearrangement joins TRBV29-1 to TRBJ1-5; tentatively, D is TRBD1 (6 bases). Trimming took off 4 bases at V and 5 bases at J, with 15 bases between the two ends. From germline, CDR1 is SQVTM and CDR2 ANQGSEA. The CDR3 has 14 residues. The CDR3 region has the DNA TGCAGCGTTGCACAGGGCATAGACGATCAGCCCCAGCATTTT. Protein sequence: CSVAQGIDDQPQHF.

A few counts support this clone. This CDR3 is CASSIRAGNTIYF. Written as DNA, the CDR3 is TGTGCCAGTAGTATCAGGGCTGGAAACACCATATATTTT. The rearrangement uses TRBV19 and TRBJ1-3; possibly TRBD1 for D (5 bases). Germline lookup yields CDR1 LNHDA and CDR2 SQIVND (reference sequence). The germline V and J ends were trimmed by 3 bases and 2 bases, with 5 bases remaining between them. The length of the CDR3 is 13 residues.

The V and J genes are TRBV4-3 and TRBJ2-3; D is undetermined. This CDR3 is built from 12 residues. CDR1 is LGHNA, CDR2 YSLEER, per germline. Trimming stripped 0 bases from V and 8 bases from J, with 6 bases between. The CDR3 sequence is CASSQESGTQYF. The CDR3, as DNA: TGCGCCAGCAGCCAAGAATCGGGTACGCAGTATTTT.

This sequence joins TRBV5-4 and TRBJ2-1, with 10 bases lining up with TRBD2. CDR1 and CDR2 (germline): SGHNT, YYREEE (reference sequence). J was trimmed by 4 bases and V by 6 bases; bases with no gene match: 7. This CDR3 has 15 amino acids. Here the CDR3 DNA reads TGTGCCAGCAACAAACTAGCGGGGCCTTACAATGAGCAGTTCTTC. Its protein is CASNKLAGPYNEQFF.

V gene TRBV28 combines with J gene TRBJ1-1; D gene uncertain. The CDR3 contains 13 residues. V lost 6 bases and J 4 bases, leaving 12 bases between the germline ends. Germline CDR1 and CDR2: MDHEN and SYDVKM. CDR3 sequence (DNA): TGTGCCAGCAGGCCAGCTCGGGGCACTGAAGCTTTCTTT. This sequence encodes CASRPARGTEAFF.

This sequence joins TRBV7-9 and TRBJ2-2; D perhaps matches TRBD2 (5 bases). This CDR3 is built from 12 residues. From germline, CDR1 is SEHNR and CDR2 FQNEAQ (reference sequence). Trimming stripped 5 bases from V and 7 bases from J, with 8 bases between. CDR3 nucleotides: TGTGCCAGCAGCAAAGGGAGCGGGGAGCTGTTTTTT. Translation gives CASSKGSGELFF.

The chain couples TRBV7-2 to TRBJ2-7; 8 positions match TRBD1. CDR3 length: 14 residues. Germline trimming cut 5 bases from V and 7 bases from J; bases unmatched to any gene: 10. Per the germline V gene, CDR1 is SGHTA and CDR2 is FQGNSA. CDR3 sequence reads: CASSAGTGPREQYF. As DNA, the CDR3 is TGTGCCAGCAGCGCCGGGACAGGCCCCCGGGAGCAGTACTTC.

The genes are TRBV5-1 and TRBJ2-7; 9 bases match TRBD1. The CDR3 is 16 amino acids. The germline V gene encodes CDR1 SGHRS and CDR2 YFSETQ. After removal of 0 bases from V and 2 bases from J, the junction contained 6 bases not matched to a gene. The CDR3 loop is CASSLGTRTGAYEQYF. CDR3 nucleotide sequence: TGCGCCAGCAGCTTGGGCACAAGGACAGGGGCCTACGAGCAGTACTTC.

This sequence joins TRBV7-9 and TRBJ1-1, with 7 positions matching TRBD1. Germline V gene sequence: CDR1 SEHNR, CDR2 FQNEAQ (reference sequence). The CDR3 spans 14 residues. J lost 7 bases, V lost 5 bases, and 10 bases had no gene match. For the CDR3, the DNA is TGTGCCAGCAGCCATAGGGACAGTAGGGTTGAAGCTTTCTTT. It encodes CASSHRDSRVEAFF. Filled out from reference TRBV7-9 and TRBJ1-1, the complete variable domain reads DTGVSQNPRHKITKRGQNVTFRCDPISEHNRLYWYRQTLGQGPEFLTYFQNEAQLEKSRLLSDRFSAERPKGSFSTLEIQRTEQGDSAMYLCASSHRDSRVEAFFGQGTRLTVV.

This clone has only one observation. This rearrangement joins TRBV4-3 to TRBJ2-5; 8 bases are shared with TRBD1. The end of the DNA is better explained by TRBJ2-7, so the J call may be wrong. CDR3 length: 12 residues. Per germline, CDR1 LGHNA and CDR2 YSLEER. DNA for the CDR3: TGCGCCAGCAGCCACGGACAGGGCGAGCAGTACTTC. Protein: CASSHGQGEQYF.

This clone was seen a handful of times. The DNA of the CDR3 is TGTGCCAGCAGCGGCGGACAGAACACTGAAGCTTTCTTT. Translating gives CASSGGQNTEAFF. V and J are TRBV7-6 and TRBJ1-1, with D tentatively TRBD1 (5 bases). Germline CDR1 SGHVS, CDR2 FNYEAQ. The ends were cut back, 5 bases at V and 1 base at J, with 8 bases in the middle. The CDR3 has 13 residues.